Shown below are 24 T cell receptor beta chains from a single sample sequenced in a study of OX40 agonist ivuxolimab in advanced cancers. The assay was immunoSEQ multiplex PCR, and TCRdb's table has in-frame clones only and misses some. This sample carries 57,000 or so clones, more than 85% of them seen once, and the ten largest clones take 18%. The sample was CD4+ or CD8+ T cells sorted from blood, taken in a trial of the OX40 agonist ivuxolimab. Every receptor here comes from an adult with an advanced solid tumor such as melanoma, head and neck, liver or kidney cancer.

The chain is built from TRBV28 and TRBJ2-2; no reliable D call. The CDR3 runs to 17 residues. Deletions cut 7 bases from V and 0 bases from J, with 18 bases between. The germline CDR1 and CDR2 sequences are MDHEN and SYDVKM. The CDR3 DNA sequence: TGTGCCAGCACCTCCCTATTCGGCGATCCGAACACCGGGGAGCTGTTTTTT. It translates to CASTSLFGDPNTGELFF. The variable domain in full, with the rest retrieved from reference TRBV28 and TRBJ2-2, is DVKVTQSSRYLVKRTGEKVFLECVQDMDHENMFWYRQDPGLGLRLIYFSYDVKMKEKGDIPEGYSVSREKKERFSLILESASTNQTSMYLCASTSLFGDPNTGELFFGEGSRLTVL.

The chain couples TRBV5-1 to TRBJ2-4; D is possibly TRBD1 (5 bases). The length of the CDR3 is 20 residues. V lost 2 bases, J lost 0 bases, and 24 bases lay in between. Germline V CDR1 and CDR2: SGHRS, YFSETQ. CDR3 region: CASSLMLTSLWQGAKNIQYF. Written as DNA, the CDR3 is TGCGCCAGCAGCTTAATGCTGACTTCCCTGTGGCAGGGAGCCAAAAACATTCAGTACTTC.

This chain joins TRBV5-6 and TRBJ2-7; unclear D gene. The germline V gene has CDR1 SGHDT and CDR2 YYEEEE. This CDR3 spans 13 amino acids. Trimming pared 0 bases from V and 5 bases from J, leaving 9 bases between. The CDR3 reads CASSLGGRNEQYF. The CDR3 DNA reads TGTGCCAGCAGCTTGGGGGGAAGAAACGAGCAGTACTTC. The full variable domain, with the rest looked up from reference TRBV5-6 and TRBJ2-7, is DAGVTQSPTHLIKTRGQQVTLRCSPKSGHDTVSWYQQALGQGPQFIFQYYEEEERQRGNFPDRFSGHQFPNYSSELNVNALLLGDSALYLCASSLGGRNEQYFGPGTRLTVT.

In this sample, this clone turned up once. This chain joins TRBV2 and TRBJ2-7, with 9 bases matching TRBD1. The CDR3 loop spans 13 amino acids. The ends lost 8 bases at V and 4 bases at J; junction bases unmatched: 6. Germline V gives CDR1 SNHLY, CDR2 FYNNEI. CDR3 protein: CASAQGASYEQYF. The CDR3 DNA follows: TGTGCCAGCGCACAGGGGGCGTCGTACGAGCAGTACTTC.

V usage is TRBV28 and J usage is TRBJ1-2; D gene uncertain. V lost 5 bases to trimming and J lost 4 bases, with 8 bases between them. The germline V gene encodes CDR1 MDHEN and CDR2 SYDVKM. The CDR3 extends over 12 amino acids. The CDR3 nucleotides read TGTGCCAGCAGTGCTCGTCTCTATGGCTACACCTTC. Protein product: CASSARLYGYTF.

V gene TRBV27 combines with J gene TRBJ2-2; D is ambiguous. The CDR3 consists of 15 residues. Germline CDR1 MNHEY, CDR2 SMNVEV (reference sequence). V was clipped by 7 bases and J by 5 bases, with 17 bases between them. The CDR3 here is CASTTWPLGTGELFF. CDR3 DNA sequence: TGTGCCAGCACCACTTGGCCGTTGGGTACCGGGGAGCTGTTTTTT.

J is TRBJ2-1 and V is TRBV13; the match to TRBD2 covers 16 bases. V trimming: 1 base; J trimming: 4 bases; junction bases outside the gene matches: 4. In germline, CDR1 is PRHDT, CDR2 FYEKMQ (reference sequence). The CDR3 totals 18 residues. The CDR3 region has the DNA TGTGCCAGCAGCTTAGCGGGACTAGCGGGAGGGCCATACAATGAGCAGTTCTTC. Translation gives CASSLAGLAGGPYNEQFF.

The V call is TRBV19, the J call TRBJ2-7; no clear D gene. Germline loops: CDR1 LNHDA, CDR2 SQIVND (reference sequence). V lost 0 bases, J lost 4 bases, and 7 bases lay in between. This CDR3 region has 13 residues. The CDR3 protein is CASSIDPLYEQYF. For the CDR3, the DNA is TGTGCCAGTAGTATAGACCCCCTTTACGAGCAGTACTTC.

The genes are TRBV7-9 and TRBJ2-1, with D hard to call. The V gene's germline CDR1 is SEHNR and CDR2 FQNEAQ (reference sequence). V was trimmed by 3 bases and J by 1 base, leaving 19 bases between them. The CDR3 totals 18 residues. The CDR3 here is CASSFEQRRLRSYNEQFF. The CDR3 DNA is TGTGCCAGCAGCTTCGAGCAGAGACGGCTTCGTTCCTACAATGAGCAGTTCTTC.

The chain carries TRBV5-1 and TRBJ2-7, with a weak D call TRBD1 (6 bases). The V and J ends lost 3 bases and 5 bases respectively, with 12 bases between them. There are 13 residues in the CDR3. Germline values: CDR1 SGHRS, CDR2 YFSETQ. The CDR3 DNA reads as TGCGCCAGCAGCTACCGGACAGTTAACGAGCAGTACTTC. Translated, it gives CASSYRTVNEQYF. Filled out from reference TRBV5-1 and TRBJ2-7, the complete variable domain reads KAGVTQTPRYLIKTRGQQVTLSCSPISGHRSVSWYQQTPGQGLQFLFEYFSETQRNKGNFPGRFSGRQFSNSRSEMNVSTLELGDSALYLCASSYRTVNEQYFGPGTRLTVT.

This chain connects TRBV27 to TRBJ2-5, with D unclear. This CDR3 region has 14 residues. Germline V gene data show CDR1 as MNHEY and CDR2 as SMNVEV (reference sequence). The V and J ends lost 6 bases and 2 bases respectively, with 13 bases between them. The CDR3 nucleotides are TGTGCCAGCAGATCCCCTTATGAGCAAGAGACCCAGTACTTC. Encoded protein: CASRSPYEQETQYF.

V is TRBV29-1 and J is TRBJ1-1; a possible D gene is TRBD1 (6 bases). The length of the CDR3 is 12 residues. Germline V gene data show CDR1 as SQVTM and CDR2 as ANQGSEA. Trimming took off 2 bases at V and 3 bases at J, with 7 bases between the two ends. CDR3 residues: CSVEQGYTEAFF. CDR3 nucleotides: TGCAGCGTTGAACAGGGGTACACTGAAGCTTTCTTT.

The gene calls are TRBV28 and TRBJ1-3, with D tentatively TRBD1 (6 bases). The CDR3 has 16 residues. Germline values: CDR1 MDHEN, CDR2 SYDVKM. Trimming removed 7 bases from V and 6 bases from J, with 22 bases in between. CDR3 residues: CASMSLPDRRLNTIYF. Here the CDR3 DNA reads TGTGCCAGCATGAGCCTACCAGACAGGCGTCTAAACACCATATATTTT.

The gene calls are TRBV7-3 and TRBJ1-1; D might be TRBD1 (5 bases). The germline V gene encodes CDR1 SGHTA and CDR2 FQGTGA. With 8 bases removed from V and 3 bases from J, the gap between germline ends came to 13 bases. This CDR3 spans 13 amino acids. CDR3 nucleotide sequence: TGTGCCAGCTTGGGGACGACGGACACTGAAGCTTTCTTT. Translating gives CASLGTTDTEAFF.

CDR3 protein: CASSLYWATSGRVETQYF. CDR3 coding DNA: TGTGCCAGCAGCTTGTATTGGGCGACTAGCGGGAGGGTGGAGACCCAGTACTTC. The chain uses TRBV5-4 and TRBJ2-5; 14 nucleotides align to TRBD2. The junction had 10 bases not matched to a gene; V was cut back by 1 base and J by 5 bases. Germline CDR1 and CDR2: SGHNT and YYREEE (reference sequence). The CDR3 is 18 residues long.

The sample holds one count of this clone. The chain employs TRBV9 and TRBJ2-7; 8 bases line up with TRBD1. V trimming: 4 bases; J trimming: 0 bases; junction bases outside the gene matches: 6. The CDR3 is 15 amino acids. Per germline, CDR1 SGDLS and CDR2 YYNGEE. CDR3 in DNA: TGTGCCAGCAGCCCAGGGGGCCGGGGCTCCTACGAGCAGTACTTC. Protein sequence: CASSPGGRGSYEQYF.

This chain uses TRBV9 with TRBJ2-2; D is possibly TRBD2 (7 bases). Deletions cut 4 bases from V and 4 bases from J, with 26 bases between. CDR3 length: 19 amino acids. Germline loops: CDR1 SGDLS, CDR2 YYNGEE. CDR3 sequence: CASSTSGASGPRGTGELFF. For the CDR3, the DNA is TGTGCCAGCAGCACATCGGGGGCTAGCGGACCCCGGGGCACCGGGGAGCTGTTTTTT.

The chain couples TRBV4-3 to TRBJ2-3, with D unclear. Germline lookup yields CDR1 LGHNA and CDR2 YSLEER. The V gene lost 5 bases and the J gene lost 3 bases, with 6 bases spanning the gap. The CDR3 spans 12 residues. The CDR3 reads CASSGSTDTQYF. CDR3 coding DNA: TGCGCCAGCAGCGGTTCTACAGATACGCAGTATTTT.

This chain joins TRBV19 and TRBJ2-1; tentatively, D is TRBD2 (5 bases). Germline CDR1 and CDR2: LNHDA and SQIVND (reference sequence). This CDR3 region has 16 residues. V dropped 5 bases and J dropped 0 bases, with 14 bases sitting between them. CDR3 loop: CASSPFIGVSYNEQFF. The CDR3 nucleotides are TGTGCCAGTAGTCCCTTTATCGGGGTCTCCTACAATGAGCAGTTCTTC.

CDR3 sequence reads: CASSARWRMNTEAFF. As DNA, the CDR3 is TGTGCCAGCAGCGCCCGGTGGCGGATGAACACTGAAGCTTTCTTT. The rearrangement joins TRBV13 to TRBJ1-1; D is ambiguous. This CDR3 contains 15 residues. V was pared by 5 bases and J by 0 bases, with 13 bases between. Germline CDR1 reads PRHDT; CDR2 reads FYEKMQ (reference sequence).

This clone was found once. The chain joins TRBV13 to TRBJ2-7, with a weak D call TRBD1 (6 bases). The V end lost 6 bases, the J end lost 3 bases, and 12 bases lay between the germline ends. This CDR3 contains 13 residues. Germline-derived CDR1 and CDR2 are PRHDT and FYEKMQ (reference sequence). The CDR3 region has the DNA TGTGCCAGCAGTTCAGGGGAGTACTACGAGCAGTACTTC. It encodes CASSSGEYYEQYF.

The chain uses TRBV23-1 and TRBJ2-7; 7 bases are a match to TRBD2. TRBV23-1 counts as an open reading frame of uncertain function. The CDR3 consists of 16 residues. The V segment lost 4 bases and the J segment 4 bases; nucleotides outside the gene matches: 13. The CDR3 sequence: CASSPKGREDLYEQYF. The CDR3 coding sequence is TGCGCCAGCAGTCCGAAGGGCCGGGAGGACCTTTACGAGCAGTACTTC.

The chain uses TRBV9 and TRBJ1-2; TRBD1 agrees at 11 bases. The V segment lost 3 bases and the J segment 5 bases; nucleotides outside the gene matches: 0. In germline, CDR1 is SGDLS, CDR2 YYNGEE. The length of the CDR3 is 13 residues. The CDR3 reads CASSGDRGYGYTF. The DNA for the CDR3 is TGTGCCAGCAGCGGGGACAGGGGGTATGGCTACACCTTC.

The V and J genes are TRBV4-1 and TRBJ2-1; D gene unclear. The CDR3 is 17 residues long. Germline CDR1 is MGHRA and CDR2 is YSYEKL. Trimming shortened V by 1 base and J by 5 bases, and 18 bases separated the two germline ends. CDR3 DNA: TGCGCCAGCAGCCAAGTATATGGGTCCCGCACGAACAATGAGCAGTTCTTC. It codes for CASSQVYGSRTNNEQFF.